The 2 T cell receptor beta chains in this list originate from one sample, sequenced in a study of PD-1 blockade in mismatch repair-deficient tumors. The table came from immunoSEQ multiplex PCR; TCRdb's copy has only in-frame clones and leaves some out. The data contain under 85,000 clones, almost 80% of them singletons. The specimen comprised peripheral blood, sampled 2 weeks after starting pembrolizumab. The receptor set was obtained from an adult with mismatch repair-deficient cancer.

The gene calls are TRBV9 and TRBJ2-1; TRBD2 aligns across 13 bases. The germline V gene has CDR1 SGDLS and CDR2 YYNGEE. V was pared by 0 bases and J by 7 bases, with 7 bases of the junction left unmatched. This CDR3 comprises 17 residues. In DNA form, the CDR3 reads TGTGCCAGCAGCGTAGACGAGACTAGCGGGAGGCGAAATGAGCAGTTCTTC. It encodes CASSVDETSGRRNEQFF.

The chain recombines TRBV5-6 with TRBJ2-5; 8 bases agree with TRBD2. Germline CDR1 SGHDT, CDR2 YYEEEE. The junction had 11 bases not matched to a gene; V was cut back by 2 bases and J by 5 bases. CDR3 length equals 16 residues. The CDR3 reads CASSLGTGGQGETQYF. The CDR3 DNA sequence: TGTGCCAGCAGCTTAGGTACGGGAGGGCAGGGTGAGACCCAGTACTTC.